This T cell receptor (beta chain) was captured by sequencing in a study of T cell repertoires and HLA-DP antigens. Concerning this clone itself: Its antigen is not known.

This CDR3 contains 13 residues. Trimming pared 4 bases from V and 4 bases from J, leaving 10 bases between. Germline-derived CDR1 and CDR2 are SNHLY and FYNNEI. Using immunoSEQ multiplex PCR, the repertoire was profiled, and TCRdb retains in-frame clones only, with some absent. The repertoire holds around 90,000 clones, with roughly 86% as singletons. J is TRBJ2-5 and V is TRBV2; the D is unclear. The sequence was collected from a man between 45 and 60 years old in good health and CMV-seronegative. The sequenced sample was CD4+ T cells from PBMCs. The CDR3 is CASSVERRETQYF. The CDR3, as DNA: TGTGCCAGCAGTGTAGAACGCCGAGAGACCCAGTACTTC.